Below, one T cell receptor (beta chain) is given with its context. This record belongs to a study of cytomegalovirus exposure and HLA in healthy donors. The CDR3 has 12 amino acids. CDR1 and CDR2 (germline): MDHEN, SYDVKM. The V and J ends lost 6 bases and 5 bases respectively, with 10 bases between them. The PCR ran on 60 Vbeta and 13 Jbeta primers. Generated by immunoSEQ multiplex PCR, the TCRdb table keeps only in-frame clones and is missing some. This sample has 180,000 or so clones; approximately 81% occur once, and the top ten carry 0.75% to 0.9%. The sequence came from a woman under 30 in good health and CMV-seronegative. The chain carries TRBV28 and TRBJ2-5; TRBD2 is a possible D gene (5 bases). Sequenced: PBMCs. DNA for the CDR3: TGTGCCAGCAGAGAGGGCCGGGAGACCCAGTACTTC. This codes for CASREGRETQYF.